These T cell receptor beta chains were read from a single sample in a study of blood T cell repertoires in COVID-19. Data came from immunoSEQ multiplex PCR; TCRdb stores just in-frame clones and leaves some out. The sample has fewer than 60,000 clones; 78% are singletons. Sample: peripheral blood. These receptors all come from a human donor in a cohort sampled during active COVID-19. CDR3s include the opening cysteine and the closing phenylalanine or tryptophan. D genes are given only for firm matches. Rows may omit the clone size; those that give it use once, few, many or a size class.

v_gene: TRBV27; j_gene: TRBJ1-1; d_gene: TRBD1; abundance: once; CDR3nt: TGTGCCAGCAGTCCGCGGACAGGGGGCACTGAAGCTTTCTTT; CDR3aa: CASSPRTGGTEAFF
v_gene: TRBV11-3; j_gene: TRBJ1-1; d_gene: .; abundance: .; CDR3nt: TGTGCCAGCAGCTTGACAGGAGGGAACACTGAAGCTTTCTTT; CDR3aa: CASSLTGGNTEAFF
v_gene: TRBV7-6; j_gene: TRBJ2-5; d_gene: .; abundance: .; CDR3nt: TGTGCCAGCAGCCCTCCTCTAGAGACCCAGTACTTC; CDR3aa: CASSPPLETQYF
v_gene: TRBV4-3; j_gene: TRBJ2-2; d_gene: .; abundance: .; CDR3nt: TGCGCCAGCAGCCACGGAGGGGCTACCGGGGAGCTGTTTTTT; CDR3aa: CASSHGGATGELFF
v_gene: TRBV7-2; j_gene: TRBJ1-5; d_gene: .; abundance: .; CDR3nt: TGTGCCAGCAGCCCCTTCCAGGCGGGGGGCGGCAATCAGCCCCAGCATTTT; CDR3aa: CASSPFQAGGGNQPQHF
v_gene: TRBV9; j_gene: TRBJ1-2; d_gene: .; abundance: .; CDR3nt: TGTGCCAGCAGCGTAGAACGGGGATCTAACTATGGCTACACCTTC; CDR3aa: CASSVERGSNYGYTF
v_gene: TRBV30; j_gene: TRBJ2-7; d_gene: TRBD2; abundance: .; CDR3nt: TGTGCCTGGAGCCGGACTAGCGGATACGAGCAGTACTTC; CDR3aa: CAWSRTSGYEQYF
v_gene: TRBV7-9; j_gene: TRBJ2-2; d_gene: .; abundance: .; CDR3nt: TGTGCCAGCAGCTTATCGAGCTACACCGGGGAGCTGTTTTTT; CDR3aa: CASSLSSYTGELFF
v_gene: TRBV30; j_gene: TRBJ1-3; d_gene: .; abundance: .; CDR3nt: TGTGCCTGGAATGAGAACTCTGGAAACACCATATATTTT; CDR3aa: CAWNENSGNTIYF
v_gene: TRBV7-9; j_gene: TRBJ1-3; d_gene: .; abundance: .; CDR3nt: TGTGCCAGCAGCTTCCCCAGGGGACAACCTGGAAACACCATATATTTT; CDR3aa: CASSFPRGQPGNTIYF
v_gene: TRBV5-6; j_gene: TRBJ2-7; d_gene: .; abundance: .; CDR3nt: TGTGCCAGCAGCTTGGGATCGGCCTACGAGCAGTACTTC; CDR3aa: CASSLGSAYEQYF
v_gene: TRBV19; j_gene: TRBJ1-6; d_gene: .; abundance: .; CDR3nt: TGTGCCAGTAGTAATACAGGGTTTTCTAATTCACCCCTCCACTTT; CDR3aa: CASSNTGFSNSPLHF
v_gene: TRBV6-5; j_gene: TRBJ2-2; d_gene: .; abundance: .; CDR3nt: TGTGCCAGTAAAAGCGTGACGAACACCGGGGAGCTGTTTTTT; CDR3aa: CASKSVTNTGELFF
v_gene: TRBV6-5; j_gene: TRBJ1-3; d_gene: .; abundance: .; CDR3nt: TGTGCCAGCAGCCCGGACAACTCTGGAAACACCATATATTTT; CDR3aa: CASSPDNSGNTIYF
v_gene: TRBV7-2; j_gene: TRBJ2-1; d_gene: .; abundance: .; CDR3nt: TGTGCCAGCAGATACAGGTACAATGAGCAGTTCTTC; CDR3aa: CASRYRYNEQFF
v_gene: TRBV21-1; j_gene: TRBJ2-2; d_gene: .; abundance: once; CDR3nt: TGTGCCAGCAGCAAAAGGGGCCTTACTAGCGGGAGGGCCAACACCGGGGAGCTGTTTTTT; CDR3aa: CASSKRGLTSGRANTGELFF
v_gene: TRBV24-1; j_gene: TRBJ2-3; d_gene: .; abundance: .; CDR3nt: TGTGCCGTACGGGGAATGATTACAGATACGCAGTATTTT; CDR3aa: CAVRGMITDTQYF
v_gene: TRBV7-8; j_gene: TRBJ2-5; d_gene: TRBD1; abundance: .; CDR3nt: TGTGCCAGCAGCTTGGACAGGGTGGAGACCCAGTACTTC; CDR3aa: CASSLDRVETQYF
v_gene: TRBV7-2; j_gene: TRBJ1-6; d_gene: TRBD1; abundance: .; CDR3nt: TGTGCCAGCAGCCGTGACAGGGAGTATTCACCCCTCCACTTT; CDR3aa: CASSRDREYSPLHF
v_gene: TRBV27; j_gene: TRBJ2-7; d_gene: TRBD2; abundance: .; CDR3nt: TGTGCCAGCAGTTTCACCGCGGGGGGGCACGAGCAGTACTTC; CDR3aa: CASSFTAGGHEQYF
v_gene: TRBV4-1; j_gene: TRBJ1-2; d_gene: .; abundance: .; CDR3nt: TGCGCCAGCAGCCAAGATGCGGGTTATCTACACTATGGCTACACCTTC; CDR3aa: CASSQDAGYLHYGYTF
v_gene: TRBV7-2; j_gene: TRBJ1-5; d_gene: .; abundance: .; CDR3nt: TGTGCCAGCAGCTCCACGGCCAGGTATCTCCAGCCCCAGCATTTT; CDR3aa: CASSSTARYLQPQHF
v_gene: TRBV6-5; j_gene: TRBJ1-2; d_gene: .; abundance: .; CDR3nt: TGTGCCAGCAGTTACTCGGCAGGTGGGGGCTACACCTTC; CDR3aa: CASSYSAGGGYTF
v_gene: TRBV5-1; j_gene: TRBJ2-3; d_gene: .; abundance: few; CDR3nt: TGCGCCAGCAGCTTGGCCCAGGGTTACACAGATACGCAGTATTTT; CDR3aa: CASSLAQGYTDTQYF
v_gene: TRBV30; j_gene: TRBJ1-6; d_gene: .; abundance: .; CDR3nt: TGTGCCTGGAGTGTACGGCACAGGGTACGAGTTGATTCACCCCTCCACTTT; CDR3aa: CAWSVRHRVRVDSPLHF
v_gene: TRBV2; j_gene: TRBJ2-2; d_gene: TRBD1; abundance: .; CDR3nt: TGTGCCAGCGGTGTCCGGACAGGCTCCGGGGAGCTGTTTTTT; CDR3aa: CASGVRTGSGELFF
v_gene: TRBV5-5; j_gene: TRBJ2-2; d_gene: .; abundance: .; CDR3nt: TGTGCCAGCAGCTTTTTGGATGGAGACACCGGGGAGCTGTTTTTT; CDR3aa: CASSFLDGDTGELFF
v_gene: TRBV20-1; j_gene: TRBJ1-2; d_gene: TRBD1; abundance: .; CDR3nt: TGCAGTGCTAGTGCAGGGGGTAACTATGGCTACACCTTC; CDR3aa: CSASAGGNYGYTF
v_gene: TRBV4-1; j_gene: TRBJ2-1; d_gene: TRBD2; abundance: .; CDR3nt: TGCGCCAGCAGCCAAGATGGGGGGGGACTAGCGGAGATCAATGAGCAGTTCTTC; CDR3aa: CASSQDGGGLAEINEQFF
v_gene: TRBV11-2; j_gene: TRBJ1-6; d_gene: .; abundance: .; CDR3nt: TGTGCCAGCAGCTTAATAGGCAGGGCCTCGCCCTATAATTCACCCCTCCACTTT; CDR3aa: CASSLIGRASPYNSPLHF
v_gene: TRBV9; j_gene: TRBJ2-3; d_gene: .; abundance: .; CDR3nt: TGTGCCAGCAGCGTAGGTTTGACGGGGGCAGATACGCAGTATTTT; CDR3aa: CASSVGLTGADTQYF
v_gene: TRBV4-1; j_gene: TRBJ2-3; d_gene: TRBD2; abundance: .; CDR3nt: TGCGCCAGCAGCCAAGGAGCGGGGGGCACAGATACGCAGTATTTT; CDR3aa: CASSQGAGGTDTQYF
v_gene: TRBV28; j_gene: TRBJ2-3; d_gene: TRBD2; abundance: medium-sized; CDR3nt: TGTGCCAGCAGTTTAAGACTAGCGGGAGTTGCAGATACGCAGTATTTT; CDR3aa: CASSLRLAGVADTQYF
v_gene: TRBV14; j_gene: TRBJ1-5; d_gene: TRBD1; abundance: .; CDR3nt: TGTGCCAGCAGCCGAGGACAGGCCCAGCCCCAGCATTTT; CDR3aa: CASSRGQAQPQHF
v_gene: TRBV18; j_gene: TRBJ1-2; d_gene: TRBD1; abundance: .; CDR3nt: TGTGCCAGCTCTCATGGACAGGGCTATGGCTACACCTTC; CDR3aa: CASSHGQGYGYTF
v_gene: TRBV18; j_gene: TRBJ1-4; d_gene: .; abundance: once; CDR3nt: TGTGCCAGCACTTCGGACAGTAATGAAAAACTGTTTTTT; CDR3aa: CASTSDSNEKLFF